The subject of this entry is one T cell receptor (beta chain). Its antigen is unknown. Method: immunoSEQ multiplex PCR; TCRdb's copy keeps in-frame clones and lacks some. Of around 700,000 clones in the sample, approximately 79% were seen once. The data belong to a study of shared clonotypes between healthy human individuals. The germline V gene encodes CDR1 WSHSY and CDR2 SAAADI. V lost 4 bases to trimming and J lost 7 bases; unmatched junction nucleotides: 7. The length of the CDR3 is 13 residues. General study points: With few donors, the genetic and exposure-history diversity represented was limited. Naive CD4 clonotypes overlapped across a handful of donors at roughly 5%.

The sequenced sample consisted of memory CD4+ T cells sorted from blood. The subset denotes: CD45RA-negative fraction. The receptor was isolated from a woman aged 30 to 39 in good health. The J gene is TRBJ2-7, the V gene TRBV10-2, with 7 nucleotides matching TRBD1. For the CDR3, the DNA is TGCGCCAGCAGTGGACAGGGAATAGGGGAGCAGTACTTC. It codes for CASSGQGIGEQYF.